Below, 20 T cell receptor beta chains from the same sample are listed, as sequenced in a study of low-dose radiotherapy and immunotherapy resistance in tumors. Primers used for first-strand cDNA, a TRAV- and TRBV-specific set, covered both alpha and beta chains. TCRs were amplified for roughly 22 PCR cycles with a constant-region primer and V-primer adapter. TCRdb reprocessed the reads via MiXCR and lists one record per CDR3 protein. The profile shows around 60,000 distinct CDR3 sequences, less than 30% of them singletons. As for time point: after trial treatment. Regarding treatment: LDRT plus nivolumab, ipilimumab, low-dose cyclophosphamide and aspirin (RACIN trial). Here the sequenced sample was PBMCs, taken after low-dose radiotherapy plus immunotherapy. Receptor source: a male donor with prostate cancer.

The CDR3 region is CASSTPGQDFYGYTF. CDR3 bases: TGTGCCAGCAGTACACCGGGACAGGATTTCTATGGCTACACCTTC. The rearrangement uses TRBV12-3 or TRBV12-4 and TRBJ1-2; 8 nucleotides align to TRBD1. This CDR3 comprises 15 residues. Trimming cost V 5 bases and J 4 bases; bases outside gene matches: 9.

With respect to this clonotype: A far bigger clonotype differs at one base, so this is likely a read error. This rearrangement joins TRBV6-1 to TRBJ2-5; D remains ambiguous. Germline values: CDR1 MNHNS, CDR2 SASEGT. Deletions cut 8 bases from V and 11 bases from J, with 18 bases between. The CDR3 runs to 12 residues. CDR3 sequence: CASALESHEQYF. The CDR3, as DNA: TGTGCCAGCGCCCTGGAGAGTCATGAGCAGTACTTC.

This clonotype was picked up many times. V gene TRBV20-1 combines with J gene TRBJ2-5; 13 nucleotides line up with TRBD2. Germline V CDR1 and CDR2: DFQATT, SNEGSKA (reference sequence). The CDR3 totals 15 residues. The ends lost 4 bases at V and 3 bases at J; junction bases unmatched: 5. The CDR3 sequence is CSAKEGLAGKETQYF. For the CDR3, the DNA is TGCAGTGCTAAGGAGGGACTAGCGGGGAAAGAGACCCAGTACTTC.

This clonotype was recorded at least ten times. The genes are TRBV5-1 and TRBJ1-4; 12 bases fit TRBD1. Per germline, CDR1 SGHRS and CDR2 YFSETQ. The junction had 9 bases not matched to a gene; V was cut back by 5 bases and J by 10 bases. The CDR3 has 15 residues. The CDR3 spells CASSPLGTGGVKLFF. In nucleotides, the CDR3 is TGCGCCAGCAGTCCGTTAGGGACAGGGGGCGTAAAACTGTTTTTT.

This clonotype was found many times. The chain carries TRBV6-5 and TRBJ1-5, with 9 bases lining up with TRBD1. V lost 6 bases to trimming and J lost 0 bases; unmatched junction nucleotides: 6. CDR3 length equals 16 residues. Germline V CDR1 and CDR2: MNHEY, SVGAGI. This CDR3 is CASSSQGALSNQPQHF. The CDR3 nucleotides read TGTGCCAGCAGCTCACAGGGGGCGCTTAGCAATCAGCCCCAGCATTTT.

About this clonotype: This probably arose from a read error, given a far larger clone one base away. This chain joins TRBV10-3 and TRBJ2-1, with 7 bases lining up with TRBD2. The CDR3 length is 17 residues. The germline gives CDR1 ENHRY, CDR2 SYGVKD. The ends lost 0 bases at V and 10 bases at J; junction bases unmatched: 15. DNA for the CDR3: TGTGCCATCAGTGAGTCTGAGGTGGGAGGGCCCTCCTACGAGCAGTTCTTC. Residues: CAISESEVGGPSYEQFF.

This clonotype came up many times. This sequence joins TRBV13 and TRBJ2-7, with 11 bases lining up with TRBD2. The CDR3 runs 18 residues. Looked up from germline, CDR1 is PRHDT and CDR2 is FYEKMQ (reference sequence). V gave up 1 base and J gave up 2 bases; unmatched junction bases: 10. CDR3: CASSLAPPASGGTYEQYF. The CDR3, as DNA: TGTGCCAGCAGCTTAGCCCCCCCGGCTAGCGGGGGGACCTACGAGCAGTACTTC.

This clonotype was detected ten times or more. The V and J genes are TRBV3-1 and TRBJ2-1, with D hard to call. With 1 base removed from V and 8 bases from J, the gap between germline ends came to 3 bases. CDR1 is LGHDT and CDR2 is YNNKEL in the germline V gene (reference sequence). The CDR3 runs to 11 residues. The chain's CDR3 is CASSQVHEQFF. The CDR3 bases are TGTGCCAGCAGCCAAGTCCATGAGCAGTTCTTC.

The sample holds many counts of this clonotype. This chain joins TRBV14 and TRBJ2-7; D is uncertain. Germline V gene sequence: CDR1 SGHDN, CDR2 FVKESK. V was clipped by 1 base and J by 6 bases, with 10 bases between them. The CDR3 is 13 amino acids. CDR3 region: CASSQAWIGEQYF. DNA for the CDR3: TGTGCCAGCAGCCAAGCCTGGATCGGCGAGCAGTACTTC.

This clonotype was detected many times. V gene TRBV19 combines with J gene TRBJ2-1; a weak D match, TRBD1 (7 bases). The CDR3 contains 15 residues. Germline CDR1 reads LNHDA; CDR2 reads SQIVND (reference sequence). Trimming took off 3 bases at V and 5 bases at J, with 14 bases between the two ends. The CDR3 coding sequence is TGTGCCAGTAGTATCCGGGGGCAGGGGGACAATGAGCAGTTCTTC. It encodes CASSIRGQGDNEQFF.

This rearrangement joins TRBV6-6 to TRBJ1-1; the D is unclear. Germline values: CDR1 MNHNY, CDR2 SVGAGI (reference sequence). There are 15 residues in the CDR3. V lost 0 bases, J lost 6 bases, and 14 bases lay in between. This chain's CDR3 is CASSYSKGLIAEAFF. CDR3 coding DNA: TGTGCCAGCAGTTACTCGAAGGGTTTGATAGCTGAAGCTTTCTTT.

Comment on this clonotype: It is likely a read error: a sequence one base away is far more abundant. V is TRBV5-1 and J is TRBJ2-7, with 9 nucleotides matching TRBD2. CDR1 and CDR2 (germline): SGHRS, YFSETQ. This CDR3 spans 15 amino acids. The V gene end was trimmed by 4 bases and the J gene end by 7 bases; junction bases not matched to a gene: 12. The CDR3 DNA reads TGCGCCAGCAGCGTTAGCGGGGGCCTATACAATGAGCAGTACTTC. This encodes CASSVSGGLYNEQYF. Complete variable domain (other parts from reference TRBV5-1 and TRBJ2-7): KAGVTQTPRYLIKTRGQQVTLSCSPISGHRSVSWYQQTPGQGLQFLFEYFSETQRNKGNFPGRFSGRQFSNSRSEMNVSTLELGDSALYLCASSVSGGLYNEQYFGPGTRLTVT.

This clonotype was counted many times. The chain joins TRBV20-1 to TRBJ2-3; 7 positions agree with TRBD2. Germline-derived CDR1 and CDR2 are DFQATT and SNEGSKA (reference sequence). Trimming took 5 bases from V and 2 from J; bases not matched to a gene: 7. The CDR3 is 14 residues long. The CDR3 reads CSALTSLATDTQYF. The CDR3, as DNA: TGCAGTGCTCTGACTAGCTTGGCCACAGATACGCAGTATTTT.

In DNA, the CDR3 is TGTGCCAGCAGTTACTCAGCTAGCGGGAGGGAAGGCACAGATACGCAGTATTTT. Translation gives CASSYSASGREGTDTQYF. V and J are TRBV6-5 and TRBJ2-3; 12 bases agree with TRBD2. Germline trimming cut 0 bases from V and 1 base from J; bases unmatched to any gene: 5. Germline values: CDR1 MNHEY, CDR2 SVGAGI. The CDR3 loop spans 18 amino acids.

This clonotype was detected ten times or more. The V call is TRBV29-1, the J call TRBJ2-4; possible D gene TRBD1, 5 bases. Looked up from germline, CDR1 is SQVTM and CDR2 is ANQGSEA. V dropped 6 bases and J dropped 6 bases, with 15 bases sitting between them. The CDR3 consists of 13 residues. In DNA form, the CDR3 reads TGCAGCGTCCGACGCCAAGGGGCAAACATTCAGTACTTC. This sequence encodes CSVRRQGANIQYF.

This clonotype showed up many times. The chain carries TRBV4-2 and TRBJ1-1, with D perhaps TRBD1 (5 bases). The CDR3 loop spans 13 amino acids. V was trimmed by 5 bases and J by 11 bases, leaving 18 bases between them. Germline values: CDR1 LGHNA, CDR2 YNFKEQ. CDR3 bases: TGTGCCAGCAGCGCAGGCCTGGACAACGGGGCTTTCTTT. It encodes CASSAGLDNGAFF.

This clonotype was seen ten or more times. This chain uses TRBV5-1 with TRBJ2-1, with 10 bases that match TRBD2. CDR3 length equals 16 residues. Germline CDR1 reads SGHRS; CDR2 reads YFSETQ. V shed 4 bases and J 4 bases; nucleotides not matched to a gene: 8. CDR3 DNA sequence: TGCGCCAGCAGCCCAACGCTAGCGGGAGAATACAATGAGCAGTTCTTC. Its translation is CASSPTLAGEYNEQFF.

Details on this clonotype: A single base is all that separates this from a far larger clone, so a read error is likely. J is TRBJ2-5 and V is TRBV6-8; maybe TRBD1 (6 bases). Trimming left V 4 bases short and J 11 bases short, with 29 bases between. The CDR3 covers 17 residues. The germline gives CDR1 MNHGY, CDR2 SAAAGT. Written as DNA, the CDR3 is TGTGCCAGCAGTTTAACGGAGCTGAGCGGAAGGGGGAATGAGCAGTACTTC. It specifies CASSLTELSGRGNEQYF.

This clonotype was detected many times. The CDR3 spells CASSEPHAEGDEKLFF. CDR3 nucleotides: TGCGCCAGCAGTGAGCCCCATGCCGAGGGAGACGAAAAACTGTTTTTT. This chain uses TRBV10-1 with TRBJ1-4; D gene uncertain. V shed 2 bases and J shed 8 bases, with 18 bases lying between them. The germline CDR1 and CDR2 sequences are WNHNN and SYGVQD (reference sequence). The CDR3 sequence is 16 residues long.

This clonotype was seen repeatedly, ten times or more. J is TRBJ2-3 and V is TRBV27; D is undetermined. The CDR3 totals 12 residues. V shed 8 bases and J shed 6 bases, with 12 bases lying between them. Per germline, CDR1 MNHEY and CDR2 SMNVEV (reference sequence). This CDR3 is CASRRHRDTQYF. In DNA form, the CDR3 reads TGTGCCAGCCGCCGGCATCGGGATACGCAGTATTTT.